This T cell receptor (beta chain) was documented in a study of T cell responses to AZD1222 COVID-19 vaccine. Notes on the study in general: Only six people who got AZD1222 tested seropositive at baseline.

The CDR3 loop spans 14 amino acids. Trimming stripped 4 bases from V and 1 base from J, with 10 bases between. CDR1 is LGHDT, CDR2 YNNKEL, per germline (reference sequence). Profiled with immunoSEQ multiplex PCR; TCRdb holds only in-frame clones, not every one. This repertoire shows 65,000 to 85,000 clones, around 88% found once; its top ten account for approximately 9.1%. As to this clone: The antigen is not known.

The clonotype comes from an adult who received the MenACWY meningococcal vaccine as a control. Material: peripheral blood, obtained 28 days after the second dose of the MenACWY control vaccine. The rearrangement uses TRBV3-1 (or the pseudogene TRBV3-2) and TRBJ1-1; D is unresolved. The CDR3 sequence is CASSPGRKNTEAFF. CDR3 DNA: TGTGCCAGCAGCCCAGGACGGAAGAACACTGAAGCTTTCTTT.